These 14 T cell receptor beta chains came from one sample sequenced in a study of cytomegalovirus exposure and HLA in healthy donors. The PCR was carried out with 60 Vbeta primers and 13 Jbeta primers. Some clones are missing from TCRdb's copy, which holds only in-frame ones; the method was immunoSEQ multiplex PCR. This sample has under 150,000 clones; less than 85% occur once, and the top ten carry 2% to 3%. Sample: PBMCs. The receptors here all came from a man aged 25-45 years in good health and CMV-seronegative.

The chain couples TRBV27 to TRBJ2-7, with TRBD2 identical over 11 bases. The CDR3 length is 17 residues. V shed 5 bases, J shed 3 bases, and the junction held 12 bases outside the gene matches. Germline V gene data show CDR1 as MNHEY and CDR2 as SMNVEV (reference sequence). Here the CDR3 DNA reads TGTGCCAGCAGTAAGGACAGGGGAGGACTAGCGGGCTACGAGCAGTACTTC. Encoded protein: CASSKDRGGLAGYEQYF.

V usage is TRBV5-4 and J usage is TRBJ2-6, with 7 bases aligning to TRBD1. Germline V gene lookup returns CDR1 SGHNT and CDR2 YYREEE (reference sequence). V was pared by 4 bases and J by 4 bases, with 11 bases of the junction left unmatched. This CDR3 contains 17 residues. In DNA form, the CDR3 reads TGTGCCAGCAGCGCCGATACAGGGGTAAGGGGGGCCAACGTCCTGACTTTC. It translates to CASSADTGVRGANVLTF.

This chain links TRBV5-5 with TRBJ1-1, with 7 bases identical to TRBD1. Unmatched junction bases numbered 9, after V lost 4 bases and J lost 0 bases. Germline V lookup: CDR1 SGHKS, CDR2 YYEKEE (reference sequence). The CDR3 sequence is 16 residues long. CDR3 loop: CASSNMTGFVNTEAFF. Written as DNA, the CDR3 is TGTGCCAGCAGCAACATGACAGGGTTCGTGAACACTGAAGCTTTCTTT.

With regard to this clone: Mismatch with germline at one junction end may stem from a read error. The gene calls are TRBV6-5 and TRBJ1-5; no clear D gene. The CDR3 totals 15 residues. CDR1 and CDR2 (germline): MNHEY, SVGAGI. CDR3 region: CASSFGYPVVQPQNF. The CDR3 DNA reads as TGTGCCAGCAGTTTCGGGTACCCGGTTGTTCAGCCCCAGAATTTT.

V gene TRBV7-2 combines with J gene TRBJ2-7, with TRBD2 matching 11 bases. V dropped 5 bases and J dropped 4; count of bases not matched to a gene: 4. Germline V gene sequence: CDR1 SGHTA, CDR2 FQGNSA. The CDR3 has 14 residues. CDR3 DNA sequence: TGTGCCAGCAGCCCGACTAGCGGGGATTACGAGCAGTACTTC. Residues: CASSPTSGDYEQYF.

The chain employs TRBV19 and TRBJ2-1, with TRBD2 matching over 9 bases. V lost 1 base, J lost 5 bases, and 3 bases stayed unmatched. The CDR3 totals 15 residues. Per the germline V gene, CDR1 is LNHDA and CDR2 is SQIVND (reference sequence). DNA for the CDR3: TGTGCCAGTAGTATAGCTAGCGGGAATGACAATGAGCAGTTCTTC. It yields the protein CASSIASGNDNEQFF.

The chain employs TRBV25-1 and TRBJ2-5, with 8 bases matching TRBD1. Trimming cost V 6 bases and J 2 bases; bases outside gene matches: 8. The CDR3 totals 15 residues. CDR1 and CDR2 from the germline V gene are MGHDK and SYGVNS. The CDR3 spells CASRPTDRAQETQYF. CDR3 nucleotide sequence: TGTGCCAGCAGACCCACGGACAGGGCGCAAGAGACCCAGTACTTC.

The V gene is TRBV27, the J gene TRBJ2-1, with 10 bases that match TRBD2. CDR3 length: 15 amino acids. The ends lost 8 bases at V and 9 bases at J; junction bases unmatched: 13. CDR1 MNHEY and CDR2 SMNVEV come from the germline V gene (reference sequence). The CDR3 loop is CASGTELAGVGEQFF. The DNA for the CDR3 is TGTGCCAGCGGGACTGAGCTAGCGGGAGTAGGTGAGCAGTTCTTC.

The chain joins TRBV7-8 to TRBJ2-5, with 7 bases lining up with TRBD1. The CDR3 has 15 residues. J gave up 4 bases and V 2 bases, and 7 bases lay outside the gene matches. Germline values: CDR1 SGHVS, CDR2 FQNEAQ. This chain's CDR3 is CASSLFRGLPETQYF. The CDR3, as DNA: TGTGCCAGCAGCTTATTCAGGGGGTTGCCAGAGACCCAGTACTTC.

This clone has just a few counts. This sequence joins TRBV12-5 and TRBJ2-1; TRBD1 agrees at 7 bases. The length of the CDR3 is 13 residues. The germline CDR1 and CDR2 sequences are LGHNT and FRNRAP. The CDR3 region has the DNA TGTGCAGCAGGGGGAACCTCCTACAATGAGCAGTTCTTC. Its translation is CAAGGTSYNEQFF.

This clone was counted a few times. The rearrangement links TRBV19 to TRBJ2-7, with a tentative D call TRBD1 (7 bases). V was cut by 6 bases and J by 1 base, with 16 bases left in between. This CDR3 is 15 amino acids long. Germline CDR1 reads LNHDA; CDR2 reads SQIVND (reference sequence). CDR3 loop: CASRWGDSRSYEQYF. The CDR3 DNA is TGTGCCAGTAGATGGGGGGACAGCCGATCCTACGAGCAGTACTTC.

The chain couples TRBV6-6 to TRBJ2-7, with D perhaps matching TRBD2 (6 bases). The germline V gene has CDR1 MNHNY and CDR2 SVGAGI (reference sequence). Trimming left V 6 bases short and J 3 bases short, with 18 bases between. The CDR3 is 15 residues long. The CDR3 DNA sequence: TGTGCCAGCAGGGCTAGCGCCGAAAACCACTACGAGCAGTACTTC. This sequence encodes CASRASAENHYEQYF.

For this clone: Sequence at one end of the junction differs from germline and may be a read error. The V and J genes are TRBV7-9 and TRBJ1-1; D perhaps matches TRBD1 (5 bases). This CDR3 comprises 15 residues. Germline V gene sequence: CDR1 SEHNR, CDR2 FQNEAQ (reference sequence). CDR3 nucleotide sequence: TGTTCCAGCAGCTTAGCGCTGGGGCCCAGGACTGAAGCTTTCTTT. This codes for CSSSLALGPRTEAFF.

The rearrangement joins TRBV14 to TRBJ2-7; a possible D gene is TRBD2 (5 bases). The CDR3 has 15 residues. Trimming took 5 bases from V and 0 from J, leaving 14 bases between them. Germline-derived CDR1 and CDR2 are SGHDN and FVKESK. The CDR3 loop reads CASSEWLASSYEQYF. CDR3 sequence (DNA): TGTGCCAGCAGCGAATGGCTAGCTAGCTCCTACGAGCAGTACTTC.